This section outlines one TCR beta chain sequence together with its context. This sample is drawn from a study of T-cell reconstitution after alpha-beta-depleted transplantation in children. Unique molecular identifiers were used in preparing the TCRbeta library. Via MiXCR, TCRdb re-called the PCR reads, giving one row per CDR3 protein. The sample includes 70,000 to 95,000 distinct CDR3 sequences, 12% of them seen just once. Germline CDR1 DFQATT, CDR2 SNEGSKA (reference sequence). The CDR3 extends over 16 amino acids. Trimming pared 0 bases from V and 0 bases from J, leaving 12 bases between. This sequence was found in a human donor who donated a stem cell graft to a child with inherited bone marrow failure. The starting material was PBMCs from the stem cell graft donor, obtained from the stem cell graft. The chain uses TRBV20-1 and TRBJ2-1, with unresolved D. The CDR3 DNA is TGCAGTGCTAGAGATGGCGGCCAGAGCTCCTACAATGAGCAGTTCTTC. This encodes CSARDGGQSSYNEQFF.